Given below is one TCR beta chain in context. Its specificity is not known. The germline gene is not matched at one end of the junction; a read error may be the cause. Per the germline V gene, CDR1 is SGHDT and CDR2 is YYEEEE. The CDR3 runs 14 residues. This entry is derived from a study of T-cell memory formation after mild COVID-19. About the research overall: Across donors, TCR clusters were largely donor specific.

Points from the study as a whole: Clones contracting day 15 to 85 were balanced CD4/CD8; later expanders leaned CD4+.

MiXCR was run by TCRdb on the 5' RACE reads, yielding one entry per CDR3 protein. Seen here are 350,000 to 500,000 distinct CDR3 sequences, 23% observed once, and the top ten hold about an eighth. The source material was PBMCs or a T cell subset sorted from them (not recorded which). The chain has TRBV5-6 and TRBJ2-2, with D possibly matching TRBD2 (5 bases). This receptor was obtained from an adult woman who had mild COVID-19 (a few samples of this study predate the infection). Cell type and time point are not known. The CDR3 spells CASSLGSIAGELYF. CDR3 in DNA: TGTGCCAGCAGCTTGGGAAGTATAGCCGGGGAGCTGTATTTT.